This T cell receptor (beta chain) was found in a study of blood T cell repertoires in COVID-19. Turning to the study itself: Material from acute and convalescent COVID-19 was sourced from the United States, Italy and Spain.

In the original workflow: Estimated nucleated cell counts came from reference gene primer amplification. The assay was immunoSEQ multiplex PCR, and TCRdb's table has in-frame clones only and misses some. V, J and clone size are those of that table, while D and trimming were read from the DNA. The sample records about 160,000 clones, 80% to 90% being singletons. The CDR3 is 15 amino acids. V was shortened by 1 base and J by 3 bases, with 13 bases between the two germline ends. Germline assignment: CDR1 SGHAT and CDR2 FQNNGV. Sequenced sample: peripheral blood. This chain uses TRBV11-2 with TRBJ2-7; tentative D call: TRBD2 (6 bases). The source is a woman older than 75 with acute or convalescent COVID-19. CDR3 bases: TGTGCCAGCAGCTTAGTCACGGGGGTAGGCTACGAGCAGTACTTC. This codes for CASSLVTGVGYEQYF. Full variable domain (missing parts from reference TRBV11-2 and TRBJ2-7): EAGVAQSPRYKIIEKRQSVAFWCNPISGHATLYWYQQILGQGPKLLIQFQNNGVVDDSQLPKDRFSAERLKGVDSTLKIQPAKLEDSAVYLCASSLVTGVGYEQYFGPGTRLTVT.